This TCR beta chain appears in the sequencing data of a study of blood T cell repertoires in COVID-19 (dated by TCRdb to 2018 to 2020). A note on the overall study: Samples from collaborators originated in the United States, Italy and Spain and spanned both the acute and convalescent phases of COVID-19. Where available, HLA class I and class II types were taken from metadata supplied by the sample provider and were not determined by assay-based typing. Deeply sampled blood TCRbeta repertoires from subjects exposed to, actively infected with, or recovered from COVID-19 were included in the dataset. The repertoires were released in a freely available public database intended as a resource for research on the immune response to SARS-CoV-2. The material from the prospective study consisted of cDNA or gDNA derived from T cells, B-cell-depleted T cells, or PBMCs. A de-identified subject ID, COVID-19 status, age in years and sex were almost always included in the sample metadata. Samples came from the ongoing ImmuneRACE study (first 160 participants) plus 1,254 subjects from 6 global collaborators.

In regard to this clone: Its antigen is not yet known. No quality values exist for individual bases; no much larger clone is one base distant.

Study-wide conclusions, independent of this receptor: The amount of clinical and demographic metadata varied by source and participant and was provided uncurated.

The collaborating institutions used their own protocols to collect whole blood in K2EDTA tubes. For TCRbeta analysis, collaborators shipped samples as frozen whole blood, isolated PBMCs, or DNA extracted from either of those sample types. TCRbeta CDR3 regions were amplified from genomic DNA by means of the immunoSEQ Assay, a bias-controlled multiplex PCR. For the original study's pipeline: Nucleated cell counts per sample were estimated from amplification of reference gene primers within the assay. To quantify the absolute abundance of each unique TCRbeta CDR3 rearrangement, sequence reads were collapsed and filtered. For each sample, productive Simpson clonality was calculated by taking the square root of Simpson's diversity index across productive rearrangements. TCRdb took over this immuneACCESS table, retaining in-frame rearrangements with V and J assigned. Such tables are incomplete; in checked studies, under half of the missing clones stem from an unresolved V gene, and the remainder is unexplained. Clone size and V and J calls were adopted from that table, with D and trimming inferred from the DNA. In all, the sample holds some 240,000 clones, and about 79% of those were seen once. The ten largest clones represent around 9.6% of the sample.

Sequencing used peripheral blood. The sequence was collected from a woman of 80 years or more with acute or convalescent COVID-19.

The DNA sequence follows: TGTGCCAGCAGTTTCCCGGACAGAACAGATACGCAGTATTTT. Its translation reads: CASSFPDRTDTQYF. The rearranged chain carries TRBV6-6 and TRBJ2-3, and perhaps TRBD1 as D gene, on 6 matching bases. The V and J ends are trimmed by 4 bases and 3 bases, leaving 11 bases between them. From the germline V gene (reference sequence), CDR1 is MNHNY and CDR2 is SVGAGI. Its CDR3 holds 14 amino acids, cysteine through phenylalanine. The retained sequence is limited to the CDR3, 42 bases, with the frame set at the first base.